The entry that follows covers one T cell receptor beta chain sequence. The data belong to a study of blood T cell repertoires in COVID-19. Germline V gives CDR1 SGHNT, CDR2 YYREEE (reference sequence). V lost 2 bases and J lost 6; bases outside the gene matches: 3. The CDR3 spans 14 residues. Assay: immunoSEQ multiplex PCR; the TCRdb copy retains only in-frame clones and omits some. The sample has some 530,000 clones; approximately 91% are singletons. This receptor was taken from a woman in her sixties or seventies who had recovered from COVID-19. Sequences were obtained from PBMCs or T cells enriched from blood (not recorded which). The rearrangement uses TRBV5-4 and TRBJ2-1; 9 bases line up with TRBD1. The chain's CDR3 is CASSFGDRVNEQFF. Here the CDR3 DNA reads TGTGCCAGCAGCTTCGGGGACAGGGTCAATGAGCAGTTCTTC.